This T cell receptor beta chain was sequenced in a study of T cell responses to AZD1222 COVID-19 vaccine. Findings of the study overall: Nearly half of spike-specific TCRs reportedly target unmutated variant regions. Among the donors, most were white British and more were female, and clonal diversity was possibly underestimated.

The trim removed 0 bases at V and 4 bases at J, leaving 3 bases unmatched. Germline CDR1 is MGHRA and CDR2 is YSYEKL. This CDR3 region has 16 residues. Here immunoSEQ multiplex PCR was the method, and the copy in TCRdb shows in-frame clones only, minus some. The repertoire consists of about 160,000 clones, with less than 95% occurring once and the leading ten covering under 5%. Comment on this clone: Its antigen is not known.

The origin of this receptor is an adult in good health. The J gene is TRBJ1-2, the V gene TRBV4-1, with TRBD1 matching 12 bases. The sequenced sample was peripheral blood, obtained on day 0 of AZD1222 vaccination. The CDR3 nucleotides read TGCGCCAGCAGCCAAGAAGGGACAGGGGGCATCTATGGCTACACCTTC. It specifies CASSQEGTGGIYGYTF.